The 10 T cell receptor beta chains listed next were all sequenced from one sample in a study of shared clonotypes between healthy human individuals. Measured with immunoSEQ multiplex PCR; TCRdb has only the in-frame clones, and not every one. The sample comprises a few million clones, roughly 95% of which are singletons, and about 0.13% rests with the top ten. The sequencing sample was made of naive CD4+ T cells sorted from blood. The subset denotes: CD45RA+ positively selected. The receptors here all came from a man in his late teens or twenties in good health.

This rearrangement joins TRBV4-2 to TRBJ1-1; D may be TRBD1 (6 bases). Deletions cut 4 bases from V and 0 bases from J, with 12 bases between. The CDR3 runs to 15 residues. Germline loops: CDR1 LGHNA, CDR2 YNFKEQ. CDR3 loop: CASSRLDRVNTEAFF. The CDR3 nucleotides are TGTGCCAGCAGCCGGCTGGACAGAGTGAACACTGAAGCTTTCTTT.

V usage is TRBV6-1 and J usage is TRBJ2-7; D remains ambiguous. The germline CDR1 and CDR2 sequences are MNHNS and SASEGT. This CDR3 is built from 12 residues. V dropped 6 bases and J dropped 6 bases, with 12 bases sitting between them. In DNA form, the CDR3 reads TGTGCCAGCAGCCGAACCCCGTCCGAGCAGTACTTC. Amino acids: CASSRTPSEQYF.

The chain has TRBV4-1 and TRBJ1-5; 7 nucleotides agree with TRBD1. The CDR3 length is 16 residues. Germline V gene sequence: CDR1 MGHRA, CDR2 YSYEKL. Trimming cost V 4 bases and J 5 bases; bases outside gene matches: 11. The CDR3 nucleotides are TGCGCCAGCAGCCCGAAAGGACAGGCCCCCGATCAGCCCCAGCATTTT. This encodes CASSPKGQAPDQPQHF.

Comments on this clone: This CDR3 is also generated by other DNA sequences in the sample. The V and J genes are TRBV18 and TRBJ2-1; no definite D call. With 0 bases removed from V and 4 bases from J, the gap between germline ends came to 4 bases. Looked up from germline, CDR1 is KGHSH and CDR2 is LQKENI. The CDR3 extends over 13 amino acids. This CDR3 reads CASSPPGYNEQFF. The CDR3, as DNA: TGTGCCAGCTCACCACCGGGTTACAATGAGCAGTTCTTC.

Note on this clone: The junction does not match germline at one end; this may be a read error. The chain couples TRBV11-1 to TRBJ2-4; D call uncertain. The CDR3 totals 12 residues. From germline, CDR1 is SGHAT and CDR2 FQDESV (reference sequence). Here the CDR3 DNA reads TGTGCCAGCAGCTTAGCCCAAAACATTCAGTACTTC. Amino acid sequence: CASSLAQNIQYF.

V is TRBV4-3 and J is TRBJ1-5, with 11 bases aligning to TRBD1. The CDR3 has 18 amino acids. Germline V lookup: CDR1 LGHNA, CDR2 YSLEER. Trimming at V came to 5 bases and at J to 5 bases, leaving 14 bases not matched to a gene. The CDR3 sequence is CASSRGQGEADRHQPQHF. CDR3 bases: TGCGCCAGCAGCAGGGGACAGGGGGAAGCCGACCGTCATCAGCCCCAGCATTTT.

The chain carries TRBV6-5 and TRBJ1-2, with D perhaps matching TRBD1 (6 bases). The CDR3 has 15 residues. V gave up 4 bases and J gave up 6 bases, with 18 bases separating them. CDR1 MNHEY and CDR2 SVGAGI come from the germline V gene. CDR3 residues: CASSSWDTKGHGYTF. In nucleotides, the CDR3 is TGTGCCAGCAGTTCGTGGGACACTAAGGGGCATGGCTACACCTTC.

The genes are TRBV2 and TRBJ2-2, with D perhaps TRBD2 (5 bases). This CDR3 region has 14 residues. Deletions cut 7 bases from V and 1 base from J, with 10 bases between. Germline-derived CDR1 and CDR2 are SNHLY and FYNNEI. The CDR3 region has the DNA TGTGCCAGCACAAAAGCGGAGAACACCGGGGAGCTGTTTTTT. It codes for CASTKAENTGELFF.

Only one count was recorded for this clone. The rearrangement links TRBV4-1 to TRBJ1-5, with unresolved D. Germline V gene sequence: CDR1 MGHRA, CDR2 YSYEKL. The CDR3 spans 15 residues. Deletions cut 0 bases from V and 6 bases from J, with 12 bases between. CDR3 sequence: CASSQDITYPQPQHF. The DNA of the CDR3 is TGCGCCAGCAGCCAAGATATAACCTACCCTCAGCCCCAGCATTTT.

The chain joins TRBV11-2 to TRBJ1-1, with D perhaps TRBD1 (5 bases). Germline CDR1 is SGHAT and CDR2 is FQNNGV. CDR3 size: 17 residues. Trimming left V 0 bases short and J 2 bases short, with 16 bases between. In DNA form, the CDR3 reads TGTGCCAGCAGCTTAGATCTCTTTAGTAGGGGAAACACTGAAGCTTTCTTT. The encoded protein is CASSLDLFSRGNTEAFF. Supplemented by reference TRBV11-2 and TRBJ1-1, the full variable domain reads EAGVAQSPRYKIIEKRQSVAFWCNPISGHATLYWYQQILGQGPKLLIQFQNNGVVDDSQLPKDRFSAERLKGVDSTLKIQPAKLEDSAVYLCASSLDLFSRGNTEAFFGQGTRLTVV.